This T cell receptor (beta chain) was sequenced in a study of regulatory T cells in long-lasting Graves disease. The CDR3 covers 16 residues. Trimming cost V 4 bases and J 1 base, with 14 bases left between them. The germline V gene has CDR1 SEHNR and CDR2 FQNEAQ (reference sequence). Time point described: newly diagnosed GD, antithyroid drugs for less than 3 months. With RNA extracted from PBMCs as input, the TCR library was made. General study points: Samples came from peripheral blood alone, without thyroid tissue. Persistent disease preferred TRBV28, TRBJ1-2 and TRBJ2-5. Possibly, accuracy suffered from the small sample size.

About this clonotype: Its target is unknown.

With iRepertoire HTBI primers and Arm-PCR of CDR3 regions, TCR beta libraries were built. TCRdb re-called the multiplex PCR reads through MiXCR, storing one row per CDR3 protein. The table lists around 400,000 distinct CDR3 sequences, 15% to 17% of them singletons, with about 24% in the top ten. This clonotype was obtained from a female donor with Graves disease. Here the sequenced sample was peripheral blood mononuclear cells (PBMCs), taken at new diagnosis, from a patient treated with antithyroid drugs. The rearrangement links TRBV7-9 to TRBJ2-1, with D maybe TRBD1 (6 bases). As DNA, the CDR3 is TGTGCCAGCAGCTATAAGCAGGGGAGATCCTACAATGAGCAGTTCTTC. It encodes CASSYKQGRSYNEQFF.